The rows below give T cell receptor beta chains drawn from one sample of a study of shared T cell receptors in the human thymus. Method: immunoSEQ multiplex PCR; TCRdb's copy keeps in-frame clones and lacks some. Seen here are about 380,000 clones, approximately 95% observed once, and the top ten hold roughly 0.021%. The specimen sequenced was thymocytes. The source is a human donor. CDR3s include the opening cysteine and the closing phenylalanine or tryptophan. The order of the fields is J gene, clone size, V gene, D gene, CDR3 DNA, CDR3 protein. The D gene is left open where the match is weak. Rows give clone size only sometimes, using once, few, many, or a class for an expanded clone.

j_call: TRBJ2-7; clone_size: once; v_call: TRBV5-1; d_call: TRBD1; cdr3_nt: TGCGCCAGCAGCTTGGACCGGGACAGCCTCTACGAGCAGTACTTC; cdr3_aa: CASSLDRDSLYEQYF
j_call: TRBJ2-7; clone_size: -; v_call: TRBV11-2; d_call: -; cdr3_nt: TGTGCCAGCACCGGGACACGTAGCTCCTACGAGCAGTACTTC; cdr3_aa: CASTGTRSSYEQYF
j_call: TRBJ2-4; clone_size: -; v_call: TRBV28; d_call: -; cdr3_nt: TGTGCCAGCAGCCGACCGGAACTAGCCAAAAACATTCAGTACTTC; cdr3_aa: CASSRPELAKNIQYF
j_call: TRBJ2-5; clone_size: -; v_call: TRBV5-1; d_call: TRBD2; cdr3_nt: TGCGCCAGCAGCTTGAGGGCGGGAGACCAAGAGACCCAGTACTTC; cdr3_aa: CASSLRAGDQETQYF
j_call: TRBJ2-7; clone_size: -; v_call: TRBV9; d_call: TRBD1; cdr3_nt: TGTGCCAGCAGCTCTACACCACAGGGGGTCCCCTACGAGCAGTACTTC; cdr3_aa: CASSSTPQGVPYEQYF
j_call: TRBJ2-3; clone_size: -; v_call: TRBV7-7; d_call: TRBD2; cdr3_nt: TGTGCCAGCAGCTTGGGACTAGCGGGAGTTGGAGATACGCAGTATTTT; cdr3_aa: CASSLGLAGVGDTQYF
j_call: TRBJ2-3; clone_size: -; v_call: TRBV5-1; d_call: -; cdr3_nt: TGCGCCAGCAGCAGGGGCCCGACGGGAGATACGCAGTATTTT; cdr3_aa: CASSRGPTGDTQYF
j_call: TRBJ2-3; clone_size: -; v_call: TRBV27; d_call: -; cdr3_nt: TGTGCCAGCAGTTTCGCGGCCACAGATACGCAGTATTTT; cdr3_aa: CASSFAATDTQYF
j_call: TRBJ2-3; clone_size: -; v_call: TRBV7-2; d_call: -; cdr3_nt: TGTGCCAGCAGCTTGGGAGGCCAAGATACGCAGTATTTT; cdr3_aa: CASSLGGQDTQYF
j_call: TRBJ2-3; clone_size: -; v_call: TRBV5-1; d_call: -; cdr3_nt: TGCGCCAGCAGCCCGGGGGGAGACAGGGGAAATACGCAGTATTTT; cdr3_aa: CASSPGGDRGNTQYF
j_call: TRBJ2-7; clone_size: few; v_call: TRBV6-1; d_call: TRBD1; cdr3_nt: TGTGCCAGCAGTGATGACAGGGGATTGTCCTACGAGCAGTACTTC; cdr3_aa: CASSDDRGLSYEQYF
j_call: TRBJ2-1; clone_size: -; v_call: TRBV7-2; d_call: TRBD2; cdr3_nt: TGTGCCAGCAGCTTCCCGGGACTAGAGCAGTTCTTC; cdr3_aa: CASSFPGLEQFF
j_call: TRBJ2-5; clone_size: -; v_call: TRBV4-3; d_call: TRBD1; cdr3_nt: TGCGCCAGCAGCAAGGGGAGCGGACAGGGGCAGGAGACCCAGTACTTC; cdr3_aa: CASSKGSGQGQETQYF
j_call: TRBJ2-7; clone_size: -; v_call: TRBV19; d_call: -; cdr3_nt: TGTGCCAGTAAGGGGAGGATAGGCGAGCAGTACTTC; cdr3_aa: CASKGRIGEQYF
j_call: TRBJ2-2; clone_size: -; v_call: TRBV5-3; d_call: TRBD2; cdr3_nt: TGTGCCAGAAGCTTGGCGGGCGGGAGCGCGAACACCGGGGAGCTGTTTTTT; cdr3_aa: CARSLAGGSANTGELFF
j_call: TRBJ1-2; clone_size: -; v_call: TRBV10-1; d_call: -; cdr3_nt: TGCGCCAGCAGTGAGAGAGGGACGGCAGGCCTCTATGGCTACACCTTC; cdr3_aa: CASSERGTAGLYGYTF
j_call: TRBJ2-5; clone_size: -; v_call: TRBV12-5; d_call: TRBD1; cdr3_nt: TGTGCTAGTGGTTTGGGCGGCAGGGGGAGCGAAGAGACCCAGTACTTC; cdr3_aa: CASGLGGRGSEETQYF
j_call: TRBJ1-1; clone_size: -; v_call: TRBV2; d_call: -; cdr3_nt: TGTGCCAGCAGTGGGGCAGAAGGTACTGAAGCTTTCTTT; cdr3_aa: CASSGAEGTEAFF
j_call: TRBJ2-4; clone_size: -; v_call: TRBV2; d_call: -; cdr3_nt: TGTGCCAGCAGTGGGACCGCGGGGGCCCTAGCCAAAAACATTCAGTACTTC; cdr3_aa: CASSGTAGALAKNIQYF
j_call: TRBJ1-2; clone_size: -; v_call: TRBV9; d_call: -; cdr3_nt: TGTGCCAGCAGCACCGATCCGCCAGGCAGGGCACTTGGCTATGGCTACACCTTC; cdr3_aa: CASSTDPPGRALGYGYTF
j_call: TRBJ2-7; clone_size: -; v_call: TRBV4-2; d_call: -; cdr3_nt: TGTGCCAGCAGCCCCGGGGCCTCGGGGGAGCAGTACTTC; cdr3_aa: CASSPGASGEQYF